These 11 T cell receptor beta chains were all obtained from the same sample, sequenced in a study of graft-versus-host responses after intestinal transplantation. Data came from immunoSEQ multiplex PCR; TCRdb stores just in-frame clones and leaves some out. The sample lists over 15,000 clones, about 33% occurring once. The sample here was alloreactive CD4+ T cells from a mixed lymphocyte reaction culture, taken before intestinal transplant. Sample subset: CFSE-low proliferating T cells sorted from roughly six-day pre-transplant mixed lymphocyte reaction (GvH or HvG direction). These receptors originate from a human patient who received an intestinal transplant.

J is TRBJ2-1 and V is TRBV29-1; 9 bases are a match to TRBD2. With 7 bases clipped from V and 7 bases from J, the junction kept 14 bases outside the gene matches. Germline CDR1 is SQVTM and CDR2 is ANQGSEA. There are 15 residues in the CDR3. CDR3 coding DNA: TGCAGCGGTTCCCCGGTCGCGGGAGGGGGGAATGAGCAGTTCTTC. It yields the protein CSGSPVAGGGNEQFF.

The rearrangement joins TRBV11-2 to TRBJ2-7; TRBD2 matches at 10 bases. Per the germline V gene, CDR1 is SGHAT and CDR2 is FQNNGV. The CDR3 contains 15 residues. V shed 4 bases, J shed 12 bases, and the junction held 15 bases outside the gene matches. The CDR3 loop is CASSYTTAGGRDPYF. Here the CDR3 DNA reads TGTGCCAGCAGCTATACTACAGCGGGAGGGCGGGACCCGTACTTC. The variable domain in full, completed from reference TRBV11-2 and TRBJ2-7, reads EAGVAQSPRYKIIEKRQSVAFWCNPISGHATLYWYQQILGQGPKLLIQFQNNGVVDDSQLPKDRFSAERLKGVDSTLKIQPAKLEDSAVYLCASSYTTAGGRDPYFGPGTRLTVT.

This clone was counted a few times. The rearrangement links TRBV28 to TRBJ2-7; 7 positions match TRBD1. Per the germline V gene, CDR1 is MDHEN and CDR2 is SYDVKM. There are 15 residues in the CDR3. After removal of 5 bases from V and 0 bases from J, the junction contained 7 bases not matched to a gene. The CDR3 DNA is TGTGCCAGCAGTCCTTGGACAGGCCGCTCCTACGAGCAGTACTTC. Encoded protein: CASSPWTGRSYEQYF.

The chain recombines TRBV6-5 with TRBJ2-5; D might be TRBD2 (6 bases). The V end lost 8 bases, the J end lost 2 bases, and 6 bases lay between the germline ends. This CDR3 contains 11 residues. The V gene's germline CDR1 is MNHEY and CDR2 SVGAGI. CDR3 in DNA: TGTGCCAGCGGGAGGCAAGAGACCCAGTACTTC. This encodes CASGRQETQYF.

The rearrangement uses TRBV7-2 and TRBJ1-2, with D tentatively TRBD1 (5 bases). V was clipped by 2 bases and J by 6 bases, with 10 bases between them. The CDR3 length is 13 residues. Germline values: CDR1 SGHTA, CDR2 FQGNSA. The CDR3 DNA follows: TGTGCCAGCAGCTTAACGCCAGGGCATGGCTACACCTTC. As protein: CASSLTPGHGYTF. Full variable domain (remainder filled in from reference TRBV7-2 and TRBJ1-2): GAGVSQSPSNKVTEKGKDVELRCDPISGHTALYWYRQSLGQGLEFLIYFQGNSAPDKSGLPSDRFSAERTGGSVSTLTIQRTQQEDSAVYLCASSLTPGHGYTFGSGTRLTVV.

This chain connects TRBV9 to TRBJ1-4; 7 bases are shared with TRBD1. This CDR3 is built from 15 residues. The trim removed 0 bases at V and 8 bases at J, leaving 7 bases unmatched. In germline, CDR1 is SGDLS, CDR2 YYNGEE. This CDR3 is CASSVAGGGAEKLFF. The CDR3 DNA reads as TGTGCCAGCAGCGTAGCAGGGGGGGGCGCGGAAAAACTGTTTTTT.

This clone was counted once. One junction end disagrees with the germline gene, perhaps due to a read error. V and J are TRBV6-1 and TRBJ2-7; D is possibly TRBD1 or TRBD2 (6 bases each). The CDR3 loop spans 15 amino acids. Per the germline V gene, CDR1 is MNHNS and CDR2 is SASEGT. Here the CDR3 reads CASRAGGTFSYGQYF. As DNA, the CDR3 is TGTGCCAGCAGGGCGGGCGGGACATTCTCCTACGGGCAGTACTTC.

The chain has TRBV5-1 and TRBJ2-3, with D unresolved. The ends were cut back, 2 bases at V and 0 bases at J, with 7 bases in the middle. The CDR3 runs 14 residues. In germline, CDR1 is SGHRS, CDR2 YFSETQ. CDR3 protein: CASSLPRSTDTQYF. The CDR3 nucleotides read TGCGCCAGCAGCTTACCCAGGAGCACAGATACGCAGTATTTT.

The chain recombines TRBV27 with TRBJ2-5, with 14 bases that match TRBD2. Germline V gene data show CDR1 as MNHEY and CDR2 as SMNVEV (reference sequence). V dropped 5 bases and J dropped 4; count of bases not matched to a gene: 6. The CDR3 extends over 16 amino acids. The CDR3 reads CASSKRTSGGLETQYF. As DNA, the CDR3 is TGTGCCAGCAGTAAACGGACTAGCGGGGGGCTAGAGACCCAGTACTTC.

This clone was detected only a few times. V gene TRBV6-6 combines with J gene TRBJ1-2, with a weak D call TRBD1 (6 bases). CDR1 is MNHNY, CDR2 SVGAGI, per germline (reference sequence). This CDR3 has 11 amino acids. V lost 6 bases and J lost 8, with 10 bases in between. CDR3 nucleotide sequence: TGTGCCAGCAGGGAACAGGGAGGCTACACCTTC. Its translation: CASREQGGYTF.

This chain links TRBV7-7 with TRBJ2-5; the D gene is possibly TRBD1 (6 bases). Germline V gives CDR1 SSHAT, CDR2 FNYEAQ (reference sequence). This CDR3 is 12 amino acids long. Trimming left V 5 bases short and J 5 bases short, with 9 bases between. As DNA, the CDR3 is TGTGCCAGCAGCCCACAGGGCGAGACCCAGTACTTC. It codes for CASSPQGETQYF.